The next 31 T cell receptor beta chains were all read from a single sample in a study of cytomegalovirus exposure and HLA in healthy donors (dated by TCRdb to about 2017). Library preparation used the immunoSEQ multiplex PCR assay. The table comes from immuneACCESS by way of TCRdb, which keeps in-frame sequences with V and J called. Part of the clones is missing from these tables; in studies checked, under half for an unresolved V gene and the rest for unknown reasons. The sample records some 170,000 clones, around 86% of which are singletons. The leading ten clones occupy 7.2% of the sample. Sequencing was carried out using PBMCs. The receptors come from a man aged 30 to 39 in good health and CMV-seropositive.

DNA for the CDR3: TGTGCCAGCAGTGAGGTTTCAGGGGGCTACGAGCAGTACTTC. As protein: CASSEVSGGYEQYF. V gene TRBV6-4 combines with J gene TRBJ2-7; 7 bases line up with TRBD1. The V gene end was trimmed by 3 bases and the J gene end by 3 bases; junction bases not matched to a gene: 5. The germline gives CDR1 MRHNA, CDR2 SNTAGT. The CDR3 runs 14 residues.

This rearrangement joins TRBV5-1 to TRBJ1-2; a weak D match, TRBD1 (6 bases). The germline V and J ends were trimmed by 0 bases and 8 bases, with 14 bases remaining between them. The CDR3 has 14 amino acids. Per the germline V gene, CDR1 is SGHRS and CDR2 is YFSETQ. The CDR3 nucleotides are TGCGCCAGCAGCTTGGCCTCGGGGGCGCTCGGCTACACCTTC. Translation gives CASSLASGALGYTF.

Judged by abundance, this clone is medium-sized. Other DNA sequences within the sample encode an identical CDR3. The CDR3 DNA follows: TGTGCCAGCAGTTTGGGAGGCGGGGAGCTGTTTTTT. It translates to CASSLGGGELFF. The rearrangement links TRBV27 to TRBJ2-2, with D maybe TRBD2 (6 bases). Germline CDR1 is MNHEY and CDR2 is SMNVEV (reference sequence). V gave up 3 bases and J gave up 7 bases, with 6 bases separating them. There are 12 residues in the CDR3.

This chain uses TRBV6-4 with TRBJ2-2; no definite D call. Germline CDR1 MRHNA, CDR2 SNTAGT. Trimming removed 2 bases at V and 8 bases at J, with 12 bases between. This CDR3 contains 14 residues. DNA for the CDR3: TGTGCCAGCAGTGACGTGGGCCCCTCGGGGGAGCTGTTTTTT. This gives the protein CASSDVGPSGELFF.

The CDR3 reads CASRDRERAGELFF. The CDR3 DNA follows: TGTGCCTCCCGGGACAGGGAACGGGCCGGGGAGCTGTTTTTT. V gene TRBV19 combines with J gene TRBJ2-2; TRBD1 aligns across 9 bases. V gave up 11 bases and J gave up 6 bases; unmatched junction bases: 10. Germline CDR1 LNHDA, CDR2 SQIVND (reference sequence). The CDR3 spans 14 residues.

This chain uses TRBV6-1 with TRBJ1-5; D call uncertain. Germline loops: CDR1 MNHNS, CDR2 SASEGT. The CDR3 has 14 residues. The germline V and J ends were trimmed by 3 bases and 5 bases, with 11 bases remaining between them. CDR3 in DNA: TGTGCCAGCAGTGATTCGTCGGTTTATCAGCCCCAGCATTTT. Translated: CASSDSSVYQPQHF.

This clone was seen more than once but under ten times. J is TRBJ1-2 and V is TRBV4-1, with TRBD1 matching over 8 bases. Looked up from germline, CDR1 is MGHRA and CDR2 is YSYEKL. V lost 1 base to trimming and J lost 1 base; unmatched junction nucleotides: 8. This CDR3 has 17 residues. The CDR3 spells CASSQGQGAGGNYGYTF. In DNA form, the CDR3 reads TGCGCCAGCAGCCAAGGCCAGGGGGCTGGCGGTAACTATGGCTACACCTTC.

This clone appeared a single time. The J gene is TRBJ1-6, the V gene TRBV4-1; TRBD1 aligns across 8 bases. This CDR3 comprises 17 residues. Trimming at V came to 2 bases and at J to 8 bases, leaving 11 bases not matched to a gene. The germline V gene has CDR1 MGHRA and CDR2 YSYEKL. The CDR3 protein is CASSQKGQGAWDSPLHF. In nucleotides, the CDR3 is TGCGCCAGCAGCCAAAAAGGGCAGGGGGCTTGGGATTCACCCCTCCACTTT.

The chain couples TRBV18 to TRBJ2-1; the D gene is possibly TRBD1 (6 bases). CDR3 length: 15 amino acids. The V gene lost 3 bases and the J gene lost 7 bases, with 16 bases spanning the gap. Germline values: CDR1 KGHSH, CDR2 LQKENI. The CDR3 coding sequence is TGTGCCAGCTCACCTCTAGGGACAACGGGGAATGAGCAGTTCTTC. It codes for CASSPLGTTGNEQFF.

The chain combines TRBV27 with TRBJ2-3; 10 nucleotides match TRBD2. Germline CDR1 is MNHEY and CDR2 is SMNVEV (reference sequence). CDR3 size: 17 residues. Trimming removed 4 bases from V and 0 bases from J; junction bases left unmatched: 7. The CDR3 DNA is TGTGCCAGCAGTTCTGGACTAGCGGAAGCTAGCACAGATACGCAGTATTTT. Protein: CASSSGLAEASTDTQYF.

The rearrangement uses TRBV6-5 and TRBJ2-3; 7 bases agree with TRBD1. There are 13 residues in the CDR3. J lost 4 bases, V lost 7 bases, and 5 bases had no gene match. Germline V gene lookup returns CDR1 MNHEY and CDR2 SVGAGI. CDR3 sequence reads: CASTEGASDTQYF. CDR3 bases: TGTGCCAGCACCGAGGGGGCCTCAGATACGCAGTATTTT.

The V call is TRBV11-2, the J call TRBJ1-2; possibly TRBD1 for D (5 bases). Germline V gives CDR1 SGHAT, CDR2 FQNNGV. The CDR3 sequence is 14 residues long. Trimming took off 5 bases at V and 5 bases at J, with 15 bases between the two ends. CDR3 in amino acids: CASSLMSGAYGYTF. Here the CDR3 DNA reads TGTGCCAGCAGCCTAATGAGCGGGGCGTATGGCTACACCTTC.

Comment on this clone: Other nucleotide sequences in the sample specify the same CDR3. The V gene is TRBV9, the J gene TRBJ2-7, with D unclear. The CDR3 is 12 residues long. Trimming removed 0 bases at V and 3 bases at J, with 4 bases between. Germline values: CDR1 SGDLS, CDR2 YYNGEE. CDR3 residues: CASSVDGYEQYF. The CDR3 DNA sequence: TGTGCCAGCAGCGTAGATGGCTACGAGCAGTACTTC.

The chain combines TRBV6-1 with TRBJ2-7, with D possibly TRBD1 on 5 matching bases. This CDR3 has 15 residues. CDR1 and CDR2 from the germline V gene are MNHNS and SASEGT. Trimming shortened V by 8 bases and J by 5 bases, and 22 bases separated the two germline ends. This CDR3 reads CASPGPRGPPDEQYF. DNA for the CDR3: TGTGCCAGCCCTGGGCCAAGGGGCCCTCCTGACGAGCAGTACTTC.

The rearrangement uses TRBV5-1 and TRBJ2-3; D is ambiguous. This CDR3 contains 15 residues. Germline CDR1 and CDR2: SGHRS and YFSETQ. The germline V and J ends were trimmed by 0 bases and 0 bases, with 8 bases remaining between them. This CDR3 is CASSLAAASTDTQYF. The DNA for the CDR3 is TGCGCCAGCAGCTTGGCGGCAGCTAGCACAGATACGCAGTATTTT. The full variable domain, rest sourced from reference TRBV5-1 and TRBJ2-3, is KAGVTQTPRYLIKTRGQQVTLSCSPISGHRSVSWYQQTPGQGLQFLFEYFSETQRNKGNFPGRFSGRQFSNSRSEMNVSTLELGDSALYLCASSLAAASTDTQYFGPGTRLTVL.

CDR3 nucleotide sequence: TGTGCCATCAGTGAGAAACCGGGACAGGGGGCGCGCAATGAGCAGTTCTTC. Its translation is CAISEKPGQGARNEQFF. The chain has TRBV10-3 and TRBJ2-1, with 12 bases aligning to TRBD1. V gave up 2 bases and J gave up 6 bases; unmatched junction bases: 8. Germline V gives CDR1 ENHRY, CDR2 SYGVKD. The CDR3 totals 17 residues.

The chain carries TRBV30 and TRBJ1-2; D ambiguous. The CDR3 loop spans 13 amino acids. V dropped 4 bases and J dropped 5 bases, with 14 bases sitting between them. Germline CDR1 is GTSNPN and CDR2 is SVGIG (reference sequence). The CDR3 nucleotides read TGTGCCTGGACCCACAGCCTTGGGTATGGCTACACCTTC. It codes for CAWTHSLGYGYTF.

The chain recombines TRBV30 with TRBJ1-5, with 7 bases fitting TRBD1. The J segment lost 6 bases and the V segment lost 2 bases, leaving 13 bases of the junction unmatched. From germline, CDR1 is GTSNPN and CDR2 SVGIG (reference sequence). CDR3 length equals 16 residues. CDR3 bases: TGTGCCTGGAGTACTGGGGACAGAGTGGTCGGTCAGCCCCAGCATTTT. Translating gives CAWSTGDRVVGQPQHF. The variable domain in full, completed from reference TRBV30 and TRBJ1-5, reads SQTIHQWPATLVQPVGSPLSLECTVEGTSNPNLYWYRQAAGRGLQLLFYSVGIGQISSEVPQNLSASRPQDRQFILSSKKLLLSDSGFYLCAWSTGDRVVGQPQHFGDGTRLSIL.

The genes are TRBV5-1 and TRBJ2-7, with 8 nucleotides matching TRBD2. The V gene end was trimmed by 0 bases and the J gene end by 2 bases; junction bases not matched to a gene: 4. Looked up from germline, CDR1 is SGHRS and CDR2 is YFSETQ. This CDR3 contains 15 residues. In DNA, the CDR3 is TGCGCCAGCAGCTTGGGAGCGGGAGAGACCTACGAGCAGTACTTC. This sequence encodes CASSLGAGETYEQYF.

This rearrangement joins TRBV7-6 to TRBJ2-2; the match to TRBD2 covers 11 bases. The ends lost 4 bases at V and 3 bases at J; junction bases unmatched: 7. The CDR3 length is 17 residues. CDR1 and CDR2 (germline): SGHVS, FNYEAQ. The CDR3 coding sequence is TGTGCCAGCAGCTCCGTCCTAGCGGGGGGTGACACCGGGGAGCTGTTTTTT. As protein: CASSSVLAGGDTGELFF.

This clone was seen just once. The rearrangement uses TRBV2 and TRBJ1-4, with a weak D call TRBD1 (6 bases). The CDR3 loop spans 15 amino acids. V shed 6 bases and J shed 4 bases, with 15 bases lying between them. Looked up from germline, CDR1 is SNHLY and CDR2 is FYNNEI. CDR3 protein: CASSIQGLGNEKLFF. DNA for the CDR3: TGTGCCAGCAGCATACAGGGTTTGGGTAATGAAAAACTGTTTTTT.

DNA for the CDR3: TGTGCCACCAGCGGACAGATTTACAATGAGCAGTTCTTC. This translates into CATSGQIYNEQFF. This sequence joins TRBV15 and TRBJ2-1; D is perhaps TRBD1 (6 bases). The germline V gene encodes CDR1 LNHNV and CDR2 YYDKDF (reference sequence). The CDR3 extends over 13 amino acids. Trimming removed 5 bases from V and 4 bases from J, with 9 bases in between.

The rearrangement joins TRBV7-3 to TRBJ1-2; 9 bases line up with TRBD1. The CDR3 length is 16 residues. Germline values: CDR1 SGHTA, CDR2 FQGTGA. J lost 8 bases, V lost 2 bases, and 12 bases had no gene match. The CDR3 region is CASSLFPGQGPGGYTF. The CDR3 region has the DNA TGTGCCAGCAGCTTATTCCCGGGACAGGGCCCAGGCGGCTACACCTTC.

The DNA for the CDR3 is TGCGCCAGCAGCTTGGCGCAGATCAACACTGAAGCTTTCTTT. Protein product: CASSLAQINTEAFF. This chain uses TRBV5-1 with TRBJ1-1; D unclear. The CDR3 extends over 14 amino acids. V lost 0 bases, J lost 2 bases, and 8 bases lay in between. The germline V gene encodes CDR1 SGHRS and CDR2 YFSETQ.

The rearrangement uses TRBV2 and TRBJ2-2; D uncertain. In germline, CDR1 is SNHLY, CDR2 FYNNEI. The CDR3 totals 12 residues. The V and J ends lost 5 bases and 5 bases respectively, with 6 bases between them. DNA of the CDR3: TGTGCCAGCAGTCCAAATACCGGGGAGCTGTTTTTT. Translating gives CASSPNTGELFF.

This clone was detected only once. The CDR3 DNA follows: TGTGCCAGCAGCTTAGCGGTCGGGGGAGGTCAAGACACCATATATTTT. This sequence encodes CASSLAVGGGQDTIYF. The chain employs TRBV7-6 and TRBJ1-3; TRBD1 might be the D (5 bases). The CDR3 covers 16 residues. V shed 0 bases and J shed 8 bases, with 17 bases lying between them. The V gene's germline CDR1 is SGHVS and CDR2 FNYEAQ.

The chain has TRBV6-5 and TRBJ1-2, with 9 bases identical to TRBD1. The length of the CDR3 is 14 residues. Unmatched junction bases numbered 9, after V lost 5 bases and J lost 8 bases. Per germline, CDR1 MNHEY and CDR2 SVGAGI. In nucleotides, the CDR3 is TGTGCCAGCAGTCGACAGGGGGGCTCGGGAGGCTACACCTTC. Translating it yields CASSRQGGSGGYTF.

The chain's CDR3 is CASSPPTYNEQFF. The CDR3 nucleotides are TGTGCCAGCAGCCCCCCCACCTACAATGAGCAGTTCTTC. The gene calls are TRBV6-5 and TRBJ2-1, with D hard to call. V was pared by 6 bases and J by 2 bases, with 8 bases between. Germline V gene data show CDR1 as MNHEY and CDR2 as SVGAGI. The CDR3 is made up of 13 amino acids.

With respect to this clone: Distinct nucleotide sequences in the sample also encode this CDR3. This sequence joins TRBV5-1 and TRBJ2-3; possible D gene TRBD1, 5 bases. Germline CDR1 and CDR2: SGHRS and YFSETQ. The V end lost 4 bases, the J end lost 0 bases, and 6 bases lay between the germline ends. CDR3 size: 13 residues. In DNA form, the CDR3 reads TGCGCCAGCAGCCCAGGGAGCACAGATACGCAGTATTTT. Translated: CASSPGSTDTQYF.

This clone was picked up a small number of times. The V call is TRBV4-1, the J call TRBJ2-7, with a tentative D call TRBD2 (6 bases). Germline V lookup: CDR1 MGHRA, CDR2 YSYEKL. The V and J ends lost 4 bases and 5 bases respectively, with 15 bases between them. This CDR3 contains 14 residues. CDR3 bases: TGCGCCAGCAGCCGTATGACTAGTGGGGACGAGCAGTACTTC. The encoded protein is CASSRMTSGDEQYF.

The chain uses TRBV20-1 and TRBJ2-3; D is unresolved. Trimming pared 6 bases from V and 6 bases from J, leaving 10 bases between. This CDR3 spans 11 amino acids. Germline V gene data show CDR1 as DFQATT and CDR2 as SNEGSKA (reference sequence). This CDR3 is CSAPEWDTQYF. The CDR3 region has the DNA TGCAGTGCCCCCGAGTGGGATACGCAGTATTTT.